A selection of T cell receptor beta chains follows, all from one sample in a study of OX40 agonist ivuxolimab in advanced cancers. Profiled with immunoSEQ multiplex PCR; TCRdb holds only in-frame clones, not every one. This sample has around 56,000 clones; about four fifths occur once, and the top ten carry about 4.7%. Sample: CD4+ or CD8+ T cells sorted from blood, taken in a trial of the OX40 agonist ivuxolimab. These receptor sequences come from an adult with an advanced solid tumor such as melanoma, head and neck, liver or kidney cancer. CDR3s include the opening cysteine and the closing phenylalanine or tryptophan. Fields, in order: J gene, V gene, clone size, CDR3 protein. Clone size is given for some rows only: seen once, a few or many times, or a class if the clone is expanded.

TRBJ2-7	TRBV28	-	CASSPAGGKAFEQYF
TRBJ2-3	TRBV5-6	-	CASSSWTGLSTDTQYF
TRBJ2-2	TRBV5-6	-	CASSLWESGELFF
TRBJ2-4	TRBV2	-	CASSEGTGLAKNIQYF
TRBJ1-2	TRBV18	once	CASSPSGQRYGYTF
TRBJ1-5	TRBV6-5	-	CASGQGDQPQHF
TRBJ1-5	TRBV5-5	-	CASSLAVSNQPQHF
TRBJ2-7	TRBV29-1	-	CSALTGINAYEQYF
TRBJ1-6	TRBV5-6	-	CASSLLGAGGEYF
TRBJ1-5	TRBV2	-	CASSELGYSNQPQHF
TRBJ1-2	TRBV28	-	CASSSDSNLYGYTF
TRBJ2-3	TRBV5-6	few	CASSSTGGDTQYF
TRBJ2-7	TRBV11-2	-	CASSSRTSIYEQYF
TRBJ2-5	TRBV7-6	-	CASSVGLETQYF
TRBJ2-7	TRBV2	-	CASSESGVWGEQYF
TRBJ2-7	TRBV14	-	CASSPPGLAGGEQYF
TRBJ1-2	TRBV6-5	-	CASSPGTALGYTF
TRBJ1-2	TRBV21-1	-	CASTPGPRTGPFRGSYTF
TRBJ2-7	TRBV5-4	-	CASSLVAGDEQYF
TRBJ2-5	TRBV5-6	-	CASSWRTGGKETQYF
TRBJ1-2	TRBV2	-	CASGGELDYGYTF
TRBJ1-4	TRBV7-9	once	CASSLDGGSDEKLFF
TRBJ2-7	TRBV5-8	-	CASSLGTATPSYEQYF
TRBJ1-5	TRBV19	-	CASSMPGPGHNQPQHF
TRBJ2-7	TRBV9	-	CASSVTGTGSTYEQYF
TRBJ2-1	TRBV28	-	CASSSGLAGVNNEQFF
TRBJ1-5	TRBV6-6	-	CASSGDTKDQPQHF
TRBJ2-3	TRBV19	-	CASTTGLAGLSTDTQYF
TRBJ1-5	TRBV7-2	medium-sized	CASSRYSNQPQHF
TRBJ2-3	TRBV9	-	CASSSWDRARADTQYF
TRBJ1-1	TRBV6-5	-	CASSYHGQPEAFF
TRBJ1-2	TRBV4-1	once	CASSQDPGTYGYTF
TRBJ1-5	TRBV6-1	-	CASSEMGGQNQPQHF
TRBJ1-4	TRBV10-3	-	CAISAGGQGEKLFF
TRBJ1-5	TRBV2	-	CASSGTTSNQPQHF
TRBJ1-2	TRBV15	-	CATSRAGSGNYGYTF
TRBJ1-1	TRBV11-2	-	CASSTGVNTEAFF
TRBJ1-1	TRBV2	-	CASSEGNEAFF
TRBJ2-7	TRBV5-5	-	CASSSRSYEQYF
TRBJ2-7	TRBV6-1	-	CASSEGRTSYEQYF
TRBJ2-3	TRBV7-2	-	CASSLDLGGGTQYF
TRBJ1-1	TRBV29-1	-	CSVEGWRENTEAFF
TRBJ1-1	TRBV7-3	-	CASSLGGQGTEAFF
TRBJ2-1	TRBV28	-	CASSFSRTYNEQFF
TRBJ2-1	TRBV11-2	-	CASSVRGPPYNEQFF
TRBJ2-7	TRBV2	few	CAGGRGRGYEQYF
TRBJ1-1	TRBV6-1	-	CASSSSWENTEAFF
TRBJ1-3	TRBV9	-	CASSVGGTEGNTIYF